One T cell receptor (beta chain) is described in this entry. Its target antigen remains unknown. Per-base quality was not reported, and no clone a single base away is much larger than it. On the day of marrow donation, related bone marrow donors gave peripheral blood samples. Mononuclear cells from peripheral blood and bone marrow were separated by Ficoll-Hypaque density centrifugation and then cryopreserved. Genomic DNA was used for TRB sequencing, which was performed with the immunoSEQ assay at survey resolution or with the hsTCRB kit. The paper's processing steps were these. The immunoSEQ software was used for initial read processing, and the LymphoSeq R package was used for repertoire analyses. For each TRB dataset, clonality was calculated as 1 minus normalized Shannon entropy, and the Gini coefficient was computed as well. To infer phenotypes in unsorted samples, TRB sequences from sorted subsets of the recipient or donor were mapped onto the unsorted samples of the same recipient. TCRdb mirrors the immuneACCESS table, restricted to in-frame sequences. Some clones are absent from its copies; in checked studies, under half trace to an unresolved V gene, and the reason for the others is unknown. D and trimming were read from the DNA, whereas the V and J calls and clone size are those reported in that table. This sample holds about 47,000 clones; almost 95% were observed only once. The top ten constitute 3% to 3.5% of the sample.

V is pruned by 3 bases and J by 5 bases, leaving 2 bases of the junction without a gene match. CDR1 and CDR2 (MDHEN, SYDVKM) derive from the germline V gene. From its cysteine to its phenylalanine, the CDR3 spans 15 amino acids. Only the CDR3 DNA is retained, 45 bases long and in frame from the first base. This record belongs to a study of T cells after posttransplantation cyclophosphamide (dated by TCRdb to about 2016). Regarding the complete study: T cell repertoire reconstitution was tracked by TRB sequencing after myeloablative bone marrow transplantation in which posttransplantation cyclophosphamide was used as GVHD prophylaxis. Blood from every one of the approximately 37 PTCy patients who had 1-year posttransplant specimens underwent TRB sequencing. In 3 patients, up to roughly 3 additional blood samples taken between 2 and 5.2 years after transplant also underwent TRB sequencing, as did pretransplant blood from a handful of patients. Public TRB sequences were searched against a database of over 3,000 sequences associated with responses to pathogens, tumor antigens, self-antigens and alloantigens. Because TRA and TRB clonality correlated tightly in roughly nine samples, the subsequent TCR analyses were limited to TRB only. Antigen receptor sequencing was done on samples from about 38 PTCy-treated patients and from approximately 17 related bone marrow donors of those patients. Study-level results and caveats: Donor-recipient similarity was low at 1-2 months but rose over the first year, and later blood repertoires were often dominated by donor CD8+ memory clones. The TRB repertoires of T cells infiltrating skin or the GI tract showed only limited overlap with the TRB repertoires found in blood. Across under 50 patients, recipient CMV seropositivity and CMV reactivation were highly associated with TRB clonality; PTCy diversity was similar to CNI/methotrexate controls.

The sequencing input was PBMCs. The sequence came from a woman in her forties or fifties in good health and a related stem cell transplant donor. Here the chain combines TRBV28 and TRBJ2-2, and 11 bases in between align with TRBD2. The CDR3: CASSFLAGGTGELFF. The DNA sequence is TGTGCCAGCAGTTTCCTAGCGGGGGGTACCGGGGAGCTGTTTTTT.